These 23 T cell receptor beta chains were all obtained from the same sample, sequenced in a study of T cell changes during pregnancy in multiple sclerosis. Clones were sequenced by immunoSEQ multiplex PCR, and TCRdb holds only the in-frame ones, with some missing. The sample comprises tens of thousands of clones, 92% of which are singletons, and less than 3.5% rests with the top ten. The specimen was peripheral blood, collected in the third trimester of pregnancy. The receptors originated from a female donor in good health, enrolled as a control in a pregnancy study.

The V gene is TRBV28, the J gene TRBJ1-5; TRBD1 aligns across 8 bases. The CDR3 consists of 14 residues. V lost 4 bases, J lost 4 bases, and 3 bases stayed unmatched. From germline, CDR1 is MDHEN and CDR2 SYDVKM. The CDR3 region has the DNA TGTGCCAGCAGTTGGACAGGGTTGAATCAGCCCCAGCATTTT. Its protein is CASSWTGLNQPQHF.

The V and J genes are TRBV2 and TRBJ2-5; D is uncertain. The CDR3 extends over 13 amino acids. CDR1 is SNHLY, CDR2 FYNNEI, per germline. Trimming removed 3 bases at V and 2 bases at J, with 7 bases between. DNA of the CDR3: TGTGCCAGCAGTGAGCCAGAACAAGAGACCCAGTACTTC. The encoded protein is CASSEPEQETQYF.

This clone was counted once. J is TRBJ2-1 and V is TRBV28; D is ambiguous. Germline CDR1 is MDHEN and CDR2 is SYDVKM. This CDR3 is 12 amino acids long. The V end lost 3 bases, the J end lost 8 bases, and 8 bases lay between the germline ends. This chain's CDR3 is CASSFRIDEQFF. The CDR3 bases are TGTGCCAGCAGTTTTAGAATCGATGAGCAGTTCTTC.

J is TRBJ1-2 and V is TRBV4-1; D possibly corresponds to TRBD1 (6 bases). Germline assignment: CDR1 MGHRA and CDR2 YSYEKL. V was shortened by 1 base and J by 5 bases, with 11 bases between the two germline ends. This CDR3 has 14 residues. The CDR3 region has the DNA TGCGCCAGCAGCCAAGGGCTTCAGGGGTATGGCTACACCTTC. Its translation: CASSQGLQGYGYTF.

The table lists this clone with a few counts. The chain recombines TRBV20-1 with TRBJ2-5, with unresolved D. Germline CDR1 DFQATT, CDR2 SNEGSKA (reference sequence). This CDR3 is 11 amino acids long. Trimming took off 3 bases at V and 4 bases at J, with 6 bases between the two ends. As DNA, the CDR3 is TGCAGTGCTAGTCGTCGAGAGACCCAGTACTTC. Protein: CSASRRETQYF.

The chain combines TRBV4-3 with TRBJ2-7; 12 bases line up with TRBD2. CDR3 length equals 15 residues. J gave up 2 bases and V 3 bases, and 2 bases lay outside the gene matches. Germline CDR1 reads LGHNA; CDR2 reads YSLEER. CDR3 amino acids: CASSQGLAGAYEQYF. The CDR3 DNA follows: TGCGCCAGCAGCCAGGGACTAGCGGGCGCCTACGAGCAGTACTTC.

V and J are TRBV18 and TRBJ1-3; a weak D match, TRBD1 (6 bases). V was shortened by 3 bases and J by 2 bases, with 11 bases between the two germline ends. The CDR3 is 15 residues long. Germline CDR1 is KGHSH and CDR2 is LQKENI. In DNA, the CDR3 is TGTGCCAGCTCACCCACGGGACAAACTGGAAACACCATATATTTT. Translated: CASSPTGQTGNTIYF.

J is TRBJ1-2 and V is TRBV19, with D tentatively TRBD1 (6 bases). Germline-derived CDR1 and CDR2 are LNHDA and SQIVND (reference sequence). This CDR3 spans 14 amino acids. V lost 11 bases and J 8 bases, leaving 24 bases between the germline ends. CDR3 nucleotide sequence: TGTGCCGTTTCCGGGACACCCTATTACGACGGCTACACCTTC. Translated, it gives CAVSGTPYYDGYTF.

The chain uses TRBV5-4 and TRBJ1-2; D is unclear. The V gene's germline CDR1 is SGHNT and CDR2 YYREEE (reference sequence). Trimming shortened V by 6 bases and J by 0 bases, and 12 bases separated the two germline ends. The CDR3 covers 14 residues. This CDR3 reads CASKSSEANYGYTF. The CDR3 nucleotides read TGTGCCAGCAAAAGCTCCGAAGCTAACTATGGCTACACCTTC.

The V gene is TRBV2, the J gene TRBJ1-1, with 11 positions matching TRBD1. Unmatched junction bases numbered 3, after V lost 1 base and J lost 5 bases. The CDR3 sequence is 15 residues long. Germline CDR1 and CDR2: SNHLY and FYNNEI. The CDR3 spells CASSEGDRGRTEAFF. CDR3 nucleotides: TGTGCCAGCAGTGAAGGGGACAGGGGGAGGACTGAAGCTTTCTTT.

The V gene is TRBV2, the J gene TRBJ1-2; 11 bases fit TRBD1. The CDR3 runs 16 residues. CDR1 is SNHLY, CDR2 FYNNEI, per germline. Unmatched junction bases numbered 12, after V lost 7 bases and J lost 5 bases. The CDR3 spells CASIDPGTGGRYGYTF. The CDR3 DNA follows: TGTGCCAGCATAGACCCCGGGACAGGGGGACGTTATGGCTACACCTTC.

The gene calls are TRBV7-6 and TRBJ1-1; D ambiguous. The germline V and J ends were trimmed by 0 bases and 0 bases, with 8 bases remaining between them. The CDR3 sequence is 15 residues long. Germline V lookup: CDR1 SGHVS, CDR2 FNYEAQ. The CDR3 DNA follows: TGTGCCAGCAGCTTAGCGCGGGGAGTGAACACTGAAGCTTTCTTT. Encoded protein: CASSLARGVNTEAFF.

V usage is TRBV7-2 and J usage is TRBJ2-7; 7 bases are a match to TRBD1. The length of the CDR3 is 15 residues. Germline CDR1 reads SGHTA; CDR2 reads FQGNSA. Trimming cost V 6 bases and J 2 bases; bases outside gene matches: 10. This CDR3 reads CASRMGQPLPYEQYF. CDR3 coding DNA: TGTGCCAGCAGAATGGGACAGCCCTTACCCTACGAGCAGTACTTC.

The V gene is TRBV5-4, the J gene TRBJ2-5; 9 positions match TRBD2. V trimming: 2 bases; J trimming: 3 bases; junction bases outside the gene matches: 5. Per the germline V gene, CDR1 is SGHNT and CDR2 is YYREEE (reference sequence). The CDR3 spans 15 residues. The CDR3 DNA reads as TGTGCCAGCAGCTTAAAGACTAGCGGAAAAGAGACCCAGTACTTC. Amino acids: CASSLKTSGKETQYF.

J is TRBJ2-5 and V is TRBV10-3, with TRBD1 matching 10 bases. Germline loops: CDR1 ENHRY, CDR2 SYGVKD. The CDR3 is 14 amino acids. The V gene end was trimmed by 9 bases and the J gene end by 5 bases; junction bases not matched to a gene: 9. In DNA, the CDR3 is TGTGCCATTGGCCCCGACAGGGGGCTTGAGACCCAGTACTTC. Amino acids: CAIGPDRGLETQYF.

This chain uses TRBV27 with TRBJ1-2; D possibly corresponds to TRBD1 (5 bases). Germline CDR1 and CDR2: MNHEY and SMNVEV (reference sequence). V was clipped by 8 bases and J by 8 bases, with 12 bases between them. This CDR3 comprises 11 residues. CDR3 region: CASRDSWGYTF. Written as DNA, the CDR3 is TGTGCCAGCCGGGACTCATGGGGCTACACCTTC.

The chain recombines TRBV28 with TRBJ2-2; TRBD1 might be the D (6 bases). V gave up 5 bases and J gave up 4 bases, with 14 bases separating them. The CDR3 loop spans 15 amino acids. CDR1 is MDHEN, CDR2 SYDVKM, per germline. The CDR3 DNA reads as TGTGCCAGCAGTCCGTCAGGGGCGGGCACCGGGGAGCTGTTTTTT. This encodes CASSPSGAGTGELFF.

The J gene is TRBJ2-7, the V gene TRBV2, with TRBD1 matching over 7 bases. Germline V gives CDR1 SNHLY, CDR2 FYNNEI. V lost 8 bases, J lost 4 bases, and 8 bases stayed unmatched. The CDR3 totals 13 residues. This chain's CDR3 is CASLQGRHYEQYF. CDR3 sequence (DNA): TGTGCCAGCCTACAGGGGCGACATTACGAGCAGTACTTC.

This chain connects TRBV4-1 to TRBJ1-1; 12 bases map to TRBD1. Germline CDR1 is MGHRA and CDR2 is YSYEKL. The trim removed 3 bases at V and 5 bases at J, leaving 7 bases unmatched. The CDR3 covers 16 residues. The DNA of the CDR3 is TGCGCCAGCAGCCATTCTCAGGGACAGGGGGCGACTGAAGCTTTCTTT. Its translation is CASSHSQGQGATEAFF.

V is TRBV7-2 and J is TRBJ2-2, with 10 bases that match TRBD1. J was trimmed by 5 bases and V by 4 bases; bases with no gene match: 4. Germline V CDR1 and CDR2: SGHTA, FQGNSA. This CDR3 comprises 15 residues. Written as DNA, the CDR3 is TGTGCCAGCAGCTCTGGGACAGGGGTAACCGGGGAGCTGTTTTTT. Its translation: CASSSGTGVTGELFF.

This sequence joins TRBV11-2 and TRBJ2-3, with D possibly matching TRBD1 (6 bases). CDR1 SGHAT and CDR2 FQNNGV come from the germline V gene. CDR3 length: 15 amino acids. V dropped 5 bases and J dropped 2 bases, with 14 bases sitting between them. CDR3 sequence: CASSAVQGYTDTQYF. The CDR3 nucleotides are TGTGCCAGCAGCGCCGTACAGGGATACACAGATACGCAGTATTTT.

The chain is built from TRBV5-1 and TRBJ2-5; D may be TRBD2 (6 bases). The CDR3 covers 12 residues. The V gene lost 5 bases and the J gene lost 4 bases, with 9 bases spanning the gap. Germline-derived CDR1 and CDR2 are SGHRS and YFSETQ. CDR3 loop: CASSRGSETQYF. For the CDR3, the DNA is TGCGCCAGCAGTCGGGGGTCAGAGACCCAGTACTTC.

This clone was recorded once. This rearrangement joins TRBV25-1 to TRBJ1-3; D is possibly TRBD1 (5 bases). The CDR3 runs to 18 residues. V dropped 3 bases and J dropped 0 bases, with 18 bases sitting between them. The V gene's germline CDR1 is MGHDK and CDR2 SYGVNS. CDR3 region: CASSDKGKGSFSGNTIYF. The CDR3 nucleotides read TGTGCCAGCAGTGATAAGGGGAAGGGGTCATTCTCTGGAAACACCATATATTTT.